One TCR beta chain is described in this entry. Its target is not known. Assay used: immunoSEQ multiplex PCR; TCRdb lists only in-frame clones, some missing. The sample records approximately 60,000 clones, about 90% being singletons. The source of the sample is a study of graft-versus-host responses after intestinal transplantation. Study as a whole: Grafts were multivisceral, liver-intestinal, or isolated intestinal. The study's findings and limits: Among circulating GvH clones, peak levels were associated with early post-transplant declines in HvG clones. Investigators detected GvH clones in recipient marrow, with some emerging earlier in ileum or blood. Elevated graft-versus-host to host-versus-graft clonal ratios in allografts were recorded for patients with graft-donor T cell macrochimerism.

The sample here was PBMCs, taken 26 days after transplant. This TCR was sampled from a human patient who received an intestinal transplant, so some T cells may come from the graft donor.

CDR3 sequence reads: CSARANIQYF. The CDR3 DNA sequence: TGCAGTGCCCGCGCCAACATTCAGTACTTC. The V and J genes are TRBV20-1 and TRBJ2-4, with no clear D. Trimming left V 6 bases short and J 7 bases short, with 7 bases between. Germline V gives CDR1 DFQATT, CDR2 SNEGSKA (reference sequence). This CDR3 has 10 residues.